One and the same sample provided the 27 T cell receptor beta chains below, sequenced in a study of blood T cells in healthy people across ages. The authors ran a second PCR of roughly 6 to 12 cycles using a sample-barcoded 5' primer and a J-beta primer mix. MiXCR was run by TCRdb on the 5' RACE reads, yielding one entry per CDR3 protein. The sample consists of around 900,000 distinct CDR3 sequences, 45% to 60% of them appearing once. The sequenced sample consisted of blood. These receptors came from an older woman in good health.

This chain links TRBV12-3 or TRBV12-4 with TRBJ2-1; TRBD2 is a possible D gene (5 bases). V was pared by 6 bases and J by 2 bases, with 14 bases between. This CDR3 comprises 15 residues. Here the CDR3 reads CASRIGSGTYNEQFF. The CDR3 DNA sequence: TGTGCCAGCAGAATAGGATCCGGGACCTACAATGAGCAGTTCTTC.

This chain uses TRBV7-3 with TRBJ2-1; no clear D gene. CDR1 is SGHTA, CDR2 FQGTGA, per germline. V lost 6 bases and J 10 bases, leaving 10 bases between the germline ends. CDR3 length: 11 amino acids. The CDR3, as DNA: TGTGCCAGCAGGTACACGAGGGAGCAGTTCTTC. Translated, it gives CASRYTREQFF.

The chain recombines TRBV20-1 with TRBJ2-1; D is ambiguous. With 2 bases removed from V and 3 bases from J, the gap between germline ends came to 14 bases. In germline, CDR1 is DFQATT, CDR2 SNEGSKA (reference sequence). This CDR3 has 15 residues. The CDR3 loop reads CSARRPGSLYNEQFF. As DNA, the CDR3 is TGCAGTGCTAGAAGGCCGGGCTCCCTCTACAATGAGCAGTTCTTC.

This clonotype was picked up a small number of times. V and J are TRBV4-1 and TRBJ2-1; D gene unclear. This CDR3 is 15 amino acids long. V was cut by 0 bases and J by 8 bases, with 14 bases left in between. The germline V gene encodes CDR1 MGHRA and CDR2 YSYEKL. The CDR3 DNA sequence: TGCGCCAGCAGCCAAGATTTGGAGACATTTTATGAGCAGTTCTTC. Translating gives CASSQDLETFYEQFF.

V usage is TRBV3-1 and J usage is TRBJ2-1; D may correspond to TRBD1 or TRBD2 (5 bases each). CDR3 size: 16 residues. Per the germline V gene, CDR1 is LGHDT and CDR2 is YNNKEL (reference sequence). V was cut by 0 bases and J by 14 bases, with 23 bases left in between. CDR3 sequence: CASSQDILRGPGGEFF. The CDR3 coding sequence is TGTGCCAGCAGCCAAGATATCCTGAGGGGTCCAGGTGGGGAGTTCTTC.

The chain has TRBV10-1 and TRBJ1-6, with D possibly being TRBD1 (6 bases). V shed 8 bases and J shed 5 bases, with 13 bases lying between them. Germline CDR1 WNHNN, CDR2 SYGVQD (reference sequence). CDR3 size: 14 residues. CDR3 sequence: CASSIGQNNSPLHF. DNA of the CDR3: TGCGCCAGCTCGATCGGACAGAATAATTCACCCCTCCACTTT.

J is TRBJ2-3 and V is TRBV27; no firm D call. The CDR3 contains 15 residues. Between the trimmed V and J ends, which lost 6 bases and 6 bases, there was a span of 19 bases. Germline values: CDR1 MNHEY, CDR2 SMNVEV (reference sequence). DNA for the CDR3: TGTGCCAGCAGGCCCCCCTTCCCTGGTGCGGATACGCAGTATTTT. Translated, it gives CASRPPFPGADTQYF.

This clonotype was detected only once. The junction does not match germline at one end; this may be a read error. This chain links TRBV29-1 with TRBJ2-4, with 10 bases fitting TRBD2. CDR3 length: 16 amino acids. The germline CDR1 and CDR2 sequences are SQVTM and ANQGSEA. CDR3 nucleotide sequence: TGCAGCGTCCGTCCGGAGGTAGCGGGAGGCAAAAACGTTCAGTACTTC. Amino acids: CSVRPEVAGGKNVQYF.

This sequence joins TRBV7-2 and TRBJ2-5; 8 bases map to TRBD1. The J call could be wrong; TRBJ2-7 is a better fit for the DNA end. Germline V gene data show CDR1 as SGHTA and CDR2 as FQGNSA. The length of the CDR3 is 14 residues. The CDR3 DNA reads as TGTGCCAGCAGCCCGGACAGGGATTCGGGCGAGCAGTACTTC. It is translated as CASSPDRDSGEQYF.

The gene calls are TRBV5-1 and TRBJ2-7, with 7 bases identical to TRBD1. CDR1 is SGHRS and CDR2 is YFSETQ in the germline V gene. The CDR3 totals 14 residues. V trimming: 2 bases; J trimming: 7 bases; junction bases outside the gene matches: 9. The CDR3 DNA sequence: TGCGCCAGCAGCTTAAGGGACAGCCACAATGAGCAGTACTTC. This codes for CASSLRDSHNEQYF.

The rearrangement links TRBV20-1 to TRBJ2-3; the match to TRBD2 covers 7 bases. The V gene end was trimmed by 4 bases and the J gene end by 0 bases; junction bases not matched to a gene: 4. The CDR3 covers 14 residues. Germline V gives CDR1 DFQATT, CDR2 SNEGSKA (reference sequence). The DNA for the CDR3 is TGCAGTGCTAACAGCGGGACTAGCACAGATACGCAGTATTTT. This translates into CSANSGTSTDTQYF.

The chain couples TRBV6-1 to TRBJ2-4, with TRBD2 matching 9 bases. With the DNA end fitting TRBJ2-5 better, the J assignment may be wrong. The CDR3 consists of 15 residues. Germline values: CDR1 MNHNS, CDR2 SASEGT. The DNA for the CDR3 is TGTGCCAGCAGTGAGCAGACTAGCGGAGGAGAGACCCAGTACTTC. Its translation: CASSEQTSGGETQYF.

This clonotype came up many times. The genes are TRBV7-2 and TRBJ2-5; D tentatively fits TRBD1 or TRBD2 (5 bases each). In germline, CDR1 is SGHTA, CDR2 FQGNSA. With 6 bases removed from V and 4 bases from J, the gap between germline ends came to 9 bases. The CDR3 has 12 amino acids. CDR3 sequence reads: CASRQGRETQYF. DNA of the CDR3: TGTGCCAGCAGGCAGGGACGAGAGACCCAGTACTTC.

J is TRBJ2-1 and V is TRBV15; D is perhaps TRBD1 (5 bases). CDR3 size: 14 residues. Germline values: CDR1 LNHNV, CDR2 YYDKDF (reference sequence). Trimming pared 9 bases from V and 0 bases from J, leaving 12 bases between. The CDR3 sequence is CATQEEPSYNEQFF. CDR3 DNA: TGTGCCACACAGGAAGAACCCTCCTACAATGAGCAGTTCTTC. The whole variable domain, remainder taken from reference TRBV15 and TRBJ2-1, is DAMVIQNPRYQVTQFGKPVTLSCSQTLNHNVMYWYQQKSSQAPKLLFHYYDKDFNNEADTPDNFQSRRPNTSFCFLDIRSPGLGDTAMYLCATQEEPSYNEQFFGPGTRLTVL.

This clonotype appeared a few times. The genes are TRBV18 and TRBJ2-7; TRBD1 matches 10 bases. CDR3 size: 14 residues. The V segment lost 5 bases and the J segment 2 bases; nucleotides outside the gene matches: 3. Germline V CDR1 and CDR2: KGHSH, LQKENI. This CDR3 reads CASSSDRGAYEQYF. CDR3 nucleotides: TGTGCCAGCTCATCGGACAGGGGGGCCTACGAGCAGTACTTC.

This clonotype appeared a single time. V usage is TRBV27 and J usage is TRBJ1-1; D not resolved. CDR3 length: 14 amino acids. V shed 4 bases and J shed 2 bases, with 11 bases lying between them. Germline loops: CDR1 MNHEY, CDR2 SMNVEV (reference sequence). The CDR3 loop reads CASSSRRDNTEAFF. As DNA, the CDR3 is TGTGCCAGCAGTTCCCGCCGAGACAACACTGAAGCTTTCTTT.

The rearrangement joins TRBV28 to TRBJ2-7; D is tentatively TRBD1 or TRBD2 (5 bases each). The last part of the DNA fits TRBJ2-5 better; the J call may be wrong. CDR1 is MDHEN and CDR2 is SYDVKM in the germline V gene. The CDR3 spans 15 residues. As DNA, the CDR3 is TGTGCCAGCAGTCTTGCAGGGACCGGTGGTTGGACCCAGTACTTC. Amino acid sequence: CASSLAGTGGWTQYF.

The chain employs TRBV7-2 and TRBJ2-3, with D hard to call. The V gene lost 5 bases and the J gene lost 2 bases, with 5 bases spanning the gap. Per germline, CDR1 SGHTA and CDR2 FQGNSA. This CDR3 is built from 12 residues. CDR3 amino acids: CASSKSTDTQYF. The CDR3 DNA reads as TGTGCCAGCAGCAAGTCCACAGATACGCAGTATTTT.

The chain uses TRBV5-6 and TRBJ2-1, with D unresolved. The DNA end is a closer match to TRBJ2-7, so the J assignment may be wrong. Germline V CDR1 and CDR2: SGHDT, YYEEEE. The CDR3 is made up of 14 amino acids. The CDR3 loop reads CASTLLGGNNEQYF. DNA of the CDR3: TGTGCCAGCACCCTTCTAGGCGGAAACAATGAGCAGTACTTC.

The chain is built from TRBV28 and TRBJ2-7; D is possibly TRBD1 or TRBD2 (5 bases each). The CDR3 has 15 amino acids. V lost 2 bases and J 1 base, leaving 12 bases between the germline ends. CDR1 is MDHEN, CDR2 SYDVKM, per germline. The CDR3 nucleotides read TGTGCCAGCAGTTTAGGGGGTGCGGAGTCCTACGAGCAGTACTTC. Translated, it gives CASSLGGAESYEQYF.

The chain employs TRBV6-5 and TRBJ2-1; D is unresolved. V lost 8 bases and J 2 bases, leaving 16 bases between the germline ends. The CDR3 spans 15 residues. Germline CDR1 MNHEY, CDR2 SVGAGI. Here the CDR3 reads CASSPVGGTYNEQFF. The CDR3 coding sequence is TGTGCCAGCTCCCCCGTAGGCGGTACCTACAATGAGCAGTTCTTC.

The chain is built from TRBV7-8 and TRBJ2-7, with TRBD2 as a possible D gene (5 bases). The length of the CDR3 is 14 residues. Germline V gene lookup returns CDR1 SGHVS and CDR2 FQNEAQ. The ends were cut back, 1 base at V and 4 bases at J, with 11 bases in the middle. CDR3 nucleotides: TGTGCCAGCAGCTTAGACCGGGGATGGTACGAGCAGTACTTC. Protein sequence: CASSLDRGWYEQYF.

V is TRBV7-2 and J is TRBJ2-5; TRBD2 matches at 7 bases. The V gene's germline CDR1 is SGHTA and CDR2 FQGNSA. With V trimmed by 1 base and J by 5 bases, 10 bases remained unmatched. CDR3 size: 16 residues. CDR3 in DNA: TGTGCCAGCAGCTTAGTTTGGAGTGGGGGAGGGGAGACCCAGTACTTC. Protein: CASSLVWSGGGETQYF.

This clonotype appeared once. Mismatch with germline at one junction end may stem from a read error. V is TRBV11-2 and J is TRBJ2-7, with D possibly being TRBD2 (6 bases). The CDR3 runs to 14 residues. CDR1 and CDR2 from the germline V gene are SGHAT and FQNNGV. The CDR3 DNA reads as TGTGGCAGCAGCCAACGGGGAGGCTCCTACGAGCAGTACTTC. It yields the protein CGSSQRGGSYEQYF.

CDR3 DNA sequence: TGCAGCATCTCCCCGGGACTAGCGGCACTAGGCACAGATACGCAGTATTTT. Amino acid sequence: CSISPGLAALGTDTQYF. The chain links TRBV29-1 to TRBJ2-3; the match to TRBD2 covers 11 bases. From germline, CDR1 is SQVTM and CDR2 ANQGSEA. V was pared by 8 bases and J by 1 base, with 14 bases of the junction left unmatched. The CDR3 runs 17 residues.

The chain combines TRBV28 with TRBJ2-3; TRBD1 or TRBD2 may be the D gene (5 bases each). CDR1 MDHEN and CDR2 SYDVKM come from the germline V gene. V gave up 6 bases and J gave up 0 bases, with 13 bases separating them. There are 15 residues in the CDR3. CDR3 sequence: CASRSGTPSTDTQYF. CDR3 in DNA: TGTGCCAGCAGATCCGGGACCCCTAGCACAGATACGCAGTATTTT.

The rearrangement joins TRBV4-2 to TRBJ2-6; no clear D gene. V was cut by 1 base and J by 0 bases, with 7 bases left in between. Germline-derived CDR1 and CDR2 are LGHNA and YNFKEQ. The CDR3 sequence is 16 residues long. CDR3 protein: CASSQGRGSGANVLTF. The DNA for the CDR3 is TGTGCCAGCAGCCAAGGCCGTGGCTCTGGGGCCAACGTCCTGACTTTC.